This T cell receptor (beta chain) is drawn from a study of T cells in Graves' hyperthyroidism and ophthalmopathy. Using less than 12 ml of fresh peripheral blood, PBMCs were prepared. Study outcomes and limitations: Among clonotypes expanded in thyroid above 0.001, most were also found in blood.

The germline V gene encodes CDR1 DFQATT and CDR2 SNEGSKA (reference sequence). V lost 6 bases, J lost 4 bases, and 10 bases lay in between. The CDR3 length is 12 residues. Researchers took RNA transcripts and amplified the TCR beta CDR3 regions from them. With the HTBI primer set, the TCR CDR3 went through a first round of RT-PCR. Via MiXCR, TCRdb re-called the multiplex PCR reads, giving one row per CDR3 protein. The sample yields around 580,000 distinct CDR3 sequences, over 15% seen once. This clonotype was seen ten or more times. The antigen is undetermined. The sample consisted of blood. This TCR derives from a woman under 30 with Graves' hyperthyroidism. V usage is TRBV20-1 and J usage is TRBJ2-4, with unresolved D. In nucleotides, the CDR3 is TGCAGTGCGAGGCCTCAGAAAAACATTCAGTACTTC. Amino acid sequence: CSARPQKNIQYF.